One sample yielded the 22 T cell receptor beta chains listed below, sequenced in a study of CD4 and CD8 cells across lung adenocarcinoma regions. TCRdb analysed the PCR reads with MiXCR anew, one entry per CDR3 protein. The repertoire includes 6,600 or so distinct CDR3 sequences, 51% of them detected once, and approximately 31% sits in the top ten. Sequencing used CD4+ T cells from the center of a lung tumor. The origin of the receptors is a female donor with lung adenocarcinoma. The CD4 and CD8 labels of this study may be unreliable.

The chain recombines TRBV4-2 with TRBJ2-1; 8 positions match TRBD2. CDR1 and CDR2 from the germline V gene are LGHNA and YNFKEQ. Unmatched junction bases numbered 8, after V lost 4 bases and J lost 6 bases. The CDR3 has 15 amino acids. This chain's CDR3 is CASSPGLGVGNEQFF. For the CDR3, the DNA is TGTGCCAGCAGCCCGGGACTAGGGGTTGGCAATGAGCAGTTCTTC.

This chain joins TRBV7-8 and TRBJ1-2; D perhaps matches TRBD1 (5 bases). V lost 5 bases and J lost 7, with 20 bases in between. The germline gives CDR1 SGHVS, CDR2 FQNEAQ. The CDR3 has 15 amino acids. The CDR3: CASSPTRGGIGGYTF. CDR3 nucleotides: TGTGCCAGCAGCCCAACAAGGGGTGGGATCGGTGGCTACACCTTC.

The gene calls are TRBV6-1 and TRBJ2-1; TRBD2 aligns across 9 bases. Trimming at V came to 0 bases and at J to 3 bases, leaving 3 bases not matched to a gene. CDR1 MNHNS and CDR2 SASEGT come from the germline V gene. The CDR3 has 16 amino acids. The CDR3 loop reads CASSEAPSGDYNEQFF. CDR3 sequence (DNA): TGTGCCAGCAGTGAAGCCCCTAGCGGGGACTACAATGAGCAGTTCTTC.

This clonotype has only a few counts. The chain carries TRBV7-2 and TRBJ2-3; D is possibly TRBD1 (5 bases). CDR3 length equals 16 residues. V was cut by 1 base and J by 0 bases, with 11 bases left in between. Per germline, CDR1 SGHTA and CDR2 FQGNSA. The CDR3 spells CASSLGTQGSTDTQYF. The CDR3 DNA follows: TGTGCCAGCAGCTTAGGTACCCAGGGAAGCACAGATACGCAGTATTTT.

This clonotype was found many times. The chain recombines TRBV27 with TRBJ1-6; D is unclear. The germline V gene encodes CDR1 MNHEY and CDR2 SMNVEV (reference sequence). The CDR3 covers 15 residues. V was shortened by 0 bases and J by 6 bases, with 9 bases between the two germline ends. CDR3 protein: CASSLSVTLNSPLHF. The CDR3 nucleotides are TGTGCCAGCAGTTTATCGGTGACGCTTAATTCACCCCTCCACTTT.

The chain uses TRBV27 and TRBJ2-1; 10 nucleotides line up with TRBD1. The CDR3 runs to 14 residues. Germline values: CDR1 MNHEY, CDR2 SMNVEV (reference sequence). The trim removed 5 bases at V and 7 bases at J, leaving 5 bases unmatched. The CDR3 nucleotides are TGTGCCAGCAGTAACCGACAGGGGGCGAATGAGCAGTTCTTC. Its protein is CASSNRQGANEQFF.

The CDR3 region is CASSASLWQETQYF. CDR3 coding DNA: TGTGCCAGCAGCGCCTCGTTGTGGCAAGAGACCCAGTACTTC. V gene TRBV6-1 combines with J gene TRBJ2-5; D is unclear. The germline V and J ends were trimmed by 6 bases and 2 bases, with 13 bases remaining between them. This CDR3 contains 14 residues. CDR1 MNHNS and CDR2 SASEGT come from the germline V gene.

This clonotype was observed many times. The V gene is TRBV6-1, the J gene TRBJ1-5; weak D call: TRBD1 (5 bases). The CDR3 totals 15 residues. CDR1 and CDR2 (germline): MNHNS, SASEGT. The V end was cut by 2 bases, the J end by 3 bases, with 11 bases between. In DNA, the CDR3 is TGTGCCAGCAGTGAATTTTCAGGGTCCAATCAGCCCCAGCATTTT. Translated: CASSEFSGSNQPQHF.

About this clonotype: The missing conserved phenylalanine or tryptophan at the end of this CDR3 makes a read error likely. The rearrangement links TRBV6-4 to TRBJ2-3; tentative D call: TRBD2 (5 bases). The CDR3 length is 13 residues. The V gene's germline CDR1 is MRHNA and CDR2 SNTAGT. CDR3 in DNA: TGTGCCAGCAGTCTATCTAGCACAGATACCCAGTATTTG. Protein sequence: CASSLSSTDTQYL.

The table lists this clonotype with a few counts. The chain couples TRBV4-1 to TRBJ2-3; 10 bases are a match to TRBD2. CDR3 length equals 17 residues. Losses at the gene ends were 0 bases for V and 5 bases for J; bases not matched to a gene: 8. Per germline, CDR1 MGHRA and CDR2 YSYEKL. CDR3 sequence reads: CASSQEASGSARDTQYF. In nucleotides, the CDR3 is TGCGCCAGCAGCCAAGAAGCTAGCGGGAGTGCGAGAGATACGCAGTATTTT.

V and J are TRBV7-2 and TRBJ2-1; TRBD2 matches 12 bases. The J call may be incorrect, as the DNA end agrees better with TRBJ2-5. The germline CDR1 and CDR2 sequences are SGHTA and FQGNSA. The CDR3 has 15 residues. The CDR3 region has the DNA TGTGCCAGCAGCGCCGATCTAGCGGGGGGGAAGACCCAGTACTTC. This translates into CASSADLAGGKTQYF.

As to this clonotype: Its ends do not fully match the called genes, so a read error is possible. The V gene is TRBV6-1, the J gene TRBJ2-1, with 12 bases identical to TRBD2. Germline V gene lookup returns CDR1 MNHNS and CDR2 SASEGT. This CDR3 comprises 15 residues. The CDR3 loop reads CASSQTSGSSGEQFF. The CDR3 region has the DNA TGTGCCAGCAGTCAGACTAGCGGGAGTTCGGGGGAGCAGTTCTTT.

This clonotype was seen repeatedly, ten times or more. The rearrangement links TRBV6-5 to TRBJ1-2; possibly TRBD1 for D (6 bases). CDR1 is MNHEY, CDR2 SVGAGI, per germline. V lost 0 bases, J lost 4 bases, and 6 bases lay in between. This CDR3 is 13 amino acids long. CDR3 protein: CASSYSGGYGYTF. CDR3 nucleotides: TGTGCCAGCAGTTACTCAGGGGGCTATGGCTACACCTTC.

This clonotype appeared once. The chain joins TRBV6-5 to TRBJ2-4; 11 bases are shared with TRBD2. Matching the DNA end better, TRBJ2-3 makes the J call doubtful. The CDR3 is made up of 17 amino acids. Germline V gene lookup returns CDR1 MNHEY and CDR2 SVGAGI. The CDR3 coding sequence is TGTGCCAGCAGTTTTCGGACTAGCGGGCAGTCGGCAGATATTCAGTATTTT. It encodes CASSFRTSGQSADIQYF.

This chain uses TRBV27 with TRBJ1-1; D possibly corresponds to TRBD1 (5 bases). V lost 10 bases and J lost 5, with 23 bases in between. This CDR3 is built from 15 residues. Germline-derived CDR1 and CDR2 are MNHEY and SMNVEV (reference sequence). CDR3 coding DNA: TGTGCCACCCGGGGCTTAGGAGGATTAGGGACTGAAGCTTTCTTT. Translated: CATRGLGGLGTEAFF.

This clonotype came up a few times. Compared with germline, one end of the junction differs, possibly owing to a read error. This sequence joins TRBV6-4 and TRBJ2-3; D is perhaps TRBD2 (6 bases). Germline CDR1 is MRHNA and CDR2 is SNTAGT. The CDR3 is 14 residues long. In DNA form, the CDR3 reads TGTGCGGGCAGCGGGCAGGGTGGCACAGAGACGCAGTATTTT. Residues: CAGSGQGGTETQYF.

In this sample, this clonotype turned up many times. V usage is TRBV11-3 and J usage is TRBJ2-3; maybe TRBD2 (5 bases). The V gene lost 5 bases and the J gene lost 5 bases, with 5 bases spanning the gap. This CDR3 comprises 11 residues. The germline V gene encodes CDR1 SGHNT and CDR2 YENEEA. CDR3 region: CASSGGDTQYF. CDR3 nucleotides: TGTGCCAGCAGCGGAGGAGATACGCAGTATTTT.

The chain recombines TRBV6-1 with TRBJ2-3; TRBD2 agrees at 11 bases. Germline loops: CDR1 MNHNS, CDR2 SASEGT. The CDR3 runs to 16 residues. J was trimmed by 2 bases and V by 1 base; bases with no gene match: 2. The CDR3 DNA sequence: TGTGCCAGCAGTGAAGTAGCGGGAGGGACCACAGATACGCAGTATTTT. Translating gives CASSEVAGGTTDTQYF.

This rearrangement joins TRBV6-5 to TRBJ2-3; D ambiguous. This CDR3 is 13 amino acids long. In germline, CDR1 is MNHEY, CDR2 SVGAGI. V gave up 0 bases and J gave up 8 bases, with 9 bases separating them. The CDR3 loop is CASSYSKATTQYF. In nucleotides, the CDR3 is TGTGCCAGCAGTTACTCCAAGGCCACTACGCAGTATTTT.

This CDR3 reads CASSSSGGTNEQFF. In DNA, the CDR3 is TGTGCCAGCAGTTCCTCGGGAGGGACCAATGAGCAGTTCTTC. The chain combines TRBV6-5 with TRBJ2-1; 8 bases fit TRBD2. The CDR3 length is 14 residues. Losses at the gene ends were 4 bases for V and 6 bases for J; bases not matched to a gene: 5. Germline V gives CDR1 MNHEY, CDR2 SVGAGI.

This clonotype qualifies as medium-sized (0.01 to 0.1%). V gene TRBV6-1 combines with J gene TRBJ1-1, with 9 nucleotides matching TRBD1. J lost 1 base, V lost 7 bases, and 10 bases had no gene match. Germline values: CDR1 MNHNS, CDR2 SASEGT. The CDR3 loop spans 16 amino acids. The CDR3 is CASTSGQGTGNTEAFF. CDR3 nucleotides: TGTGCCAGCACCTCTGGACAGGGGACAGGGAACACTGAAGCTTTCTTT.

This clonotype came up a few times. This sequence joins TRBV30 and TRBJ1-1; D is uncertain. The CDR3 is made up of 12 amino acids. Germline CDR1 reads GTSNPN; CDR2 reads SVGIG (reference sequence). Trimming took 3 bases from V and 4 from J, leaving 9 bases between them. Written as DNA, the CDR3 is TGTGCCTGGAGACAGCAGAGCACTGAAGCTTTCTTT. Its translation is CAWRQQSTEAFF.